Below are 15 T cell receptor beta chains sequenced from a single sample in a study of neurological immune-mediated disorders. In TCRdb, the 5' RACE reads were re-called with MiXCR into one record per CDR3 protein. Here the sample spans 60,000 or so distinct CDR3 sequences, under 3.5% being singletons. Material for sequencing was PBMCs. The receptor source for this set is a woman aged 55 to 70 with multiple sclerosis.

This clonotype was picked up many times. The chain combines TRBV6-4 with TRBJ1-5; 7 positions match TRBD1. Germline V gene lookup returns CDR1 MRHNA and CDR2 SNTAGT. This CDR3 has 14 residues. Trimming took 5 bases from V and 5 from J; bases not matched to a gene: 6. The CDR3 region is CASSRTGRDQPQHF. The CDR3, as DNA: TGTGCCAGCAGTCGGACAGGCAGGGATCAGCCCCAGCATTTT.

This clonotype occurred many times. The chain carries TRBV12-3 or TRBV12-4 and TRBJ1-1, with unresolved D. Trimming shortened V by 3 bases and J by 1 base, and 6 bases separated the two germline ends. CDR3 length: 13 residues. CDR3 protein: CASSFRENTEAFF. CDR3 DNA sequence: TGTGCCAGCAGTTTTAGGGAGAACACTGAAGCTTTCTTT.

This clonotype was counted at least ten times. This chain connects TRBV18 to TRBJ2-1; 8 bases fit TRBD1. The V gene's germline CDR1 is KGHSH and CDR2 LQKENI. The CDR3 is made up of 16 amino acids. V was pared by 3 bases and J by 4 bases, with 8 bases of the junction left unmatched. CDR3 coding DNA: TGTGCCAGCTCACCGACAGGGGTGAGGGGATACAATGAGCAGTTCTTC. As protein: CASSPTGVRGYNEQFF.

Ten or more counts support this clonotype. CDR3 amino acids: CASSRGTAPDTQYF. The CDR3, as DNA: TGTGCCAGCAGTCGAGGGACAGCACCAGATACGCAGTATTTT. The gene calls are TRBV6-5 and TRBJ2-3; the match to TRBD1 covers 7 bases. CDR3 length: 14 residues. With 5 bases clipped from V and 4 bases from J, the junction kept 6 bases outside the gene matches. The germline gives CDR1 MNHEY, CDR2 SVGAGI.

This clonotype was seen ten or more times. The V call is TRBV10-3, the J call TRBJ2-3; possibly TRBD2 for D (5 bases). The CDR3 has 13 residues. Per the germline V gene, CDR1 is ENHRY and CDR2 is SYGVKD. Trimming pared 8 bases from V and 2 bases from J, leaving 11 bases between. The CDR3 here is CAIAGLNTDTQYF. CDR3 DNA sequence: TGTGCCATCGCGGGCCTGAACACAGATACGCAGTATTTT.

This clonotype was counted ten times or more. The chain recombines TRBV20-1 with TRBJ2-3; the match to TRBD2 covers 15 bases. Germline CDR1 is DFQATT and CDR2 is SNEGSKA (reference sequence). CDR3 length: 18 residues. V shed 1 base, J shed 3 bases, and the junction held 8 bases outside the gene matches. CDR3 nucleotides: TGCAGTGCTAGAGCTGGACTAGCGGGAGGGCCTTGGACAGATACGCAGTATTTT. Protein product: CSARAGLAGGPWTDTQYF.

This clonotype has at least ten counts. The chain is built from TRBV9 and TRBJ2-1; D is possibly TRBD2 (6 bases). The germline V gene has CDR1 SGDLS and CDR2 YYNGEE. V was shortened by 1 base and J by 4 bases, with 12 bases between the two germline ends. The CDR3 sequence is 15 residues long. As DNA, the CDR3 is TGTGCCAGCAGCGTAAACGGGAGAGATTACAATGAGCAGTTCTTC. It encodes CASSVNGRDYNEQFF.

In nucleotides, the CDR3 is TGTGCCAGCAGCCCCCCGGGCAGGGTGGGCGAGCAGTACTTC. Residues: CASSPPGRVGEQYF. The chain employs TRBV7-6 and TRBJ2-7; tentative D call: TRBD1 (5 bases). The CDR3 extends over 14 amino acids. Germline CDR1 SGHVS, CDR2 FNYEAQ. V dropped 5 bases and J dropped 6 bases, with 17 bases sitting between them.

This clonotype was counted ten times or more. J is TRBJ2-1 and V is TRBV10-3; 8 bases match TRBD2. The CDR3 spans 17 residues. V shed 0 bases, J shed 7 bases, and the junction held 11 bases outside the gene matches. Germline V gene sequence: CDR1 ENHRY, CDR2 SYGVKD. The CDR3 nucleotides read TGTGCCATCAGTGAGTCGAAAAGCGGGGGCCTTGGGAATGAGCAGTTCTTC. This encodes CAISESKSGGLGNEQFF.

This clonotype was counted ten times or more. V and J are TRBV12-3 or TRBV12-4 and TRBJ1-6; 8 bases line up with TRBD1. The CDR3 loop spans 13 amino acids. V lost 9 bases, J lost 10 bases, and 8 bases stayed unmatched. The CDR3 spells CASHRGKGSPLHF. Written as DNA, the CDR3 is TGTGCCAGTCACAGGGGGAAAGGATCACCCCTCCACTTT.

As regards this clonotype: A much larger clone is a single base away; this may be a read error. V usage is TRBV19 and J usage is TRBJ2-6; a weak D match, TRBD1 (5 bases). The germline CDR1 and CDR2 sequences are LNHDA and SQIVND (reference sequence). This CDR3 region has 15 residues. This chain's CDR3 is CASSQRGAGAKVLTF. DNA of the CDR3: TGTGCCAGTAGTCAGAGAGGCGCTGGGGCCAAAGTCCTGACTTTC.

This clonotype was detected many times. V usage is TRBV9 and J usage is TRBJ1-6; no clear D gene. The V end lost 3 bases, the J end lost 7 bases, and 8 bases lay between the germline ends. The CDR3 extends over 13 amino acids. Looked up from germline, CDR1 is SGDLS and CDR2 is YYNGEE. The CDR3 DNA is TGTGCCAGCAGCGAAGGAGGGAATTCACCCCTCCACTTT. It yields the protein CASSEGGNSPLHF.

Many counts were recorded for this clonotype. The chain has TRBV7-8 and TRBJ2-7, with 9 positions matching TRBD2. This CDR3 is built from 14 residues. Trimming took 6 bases from V and 3 from J; bases not matched to a gene: 6. Germline V gene data show CDR1 as SGHVS and CDR2 as FQNEAQ. The CDR3 spells CASRVREGSYEQYF. The CDR3 nucleotides read TGTGCCAGCAGGGTGCGGGAGGGTAGCTACGAGCAGTACTTC.

This clonotype showed up many times. The rearrangement uses TRBV5-1 and TRBJ2-7; no reliable D call. Germline CDR1 reads SGHRS; CDR2 reads YFSETQ. CDR3 size: 13 residues. Trimming removed 5 bases at V and 0 bases at J, with 9 bases between. The CDR3 DNA follows: TGCGCCAGCAGGCGCGCTAGCTCCTACGAGCAGTACTTC. Translated: CASRRASSYEQYF.

Many counts were recorded for this clonotype. The chain couples TRBV7-2 to TRBJ2-3, with D unresolved. The CDR3 has 11 residues. V was cut by 5 bases and J by 2 bases, with 2 bases left in between. Germline V lookup: CDR1 SGHTA, CDR2 FQGNSA. CDR3 coding DNA: TGTGCCAGCAGCACCACAGATACGCAGTATTTT. Its translation: CASSTTDTQYF. Looking up the rest from reference TRBV7-2 and TRBJ2-3 gives the full variable domain: GAGVSQSPSNKVTEKGKDVELRCDPISGHTALYWYRQSLGQGLEFLIYFQGNSAPDKSGLPSDRFSAERTGGSVSTLTIQRTQQEDSAVYLCASSTTDTQYFGPGTRLTVL.